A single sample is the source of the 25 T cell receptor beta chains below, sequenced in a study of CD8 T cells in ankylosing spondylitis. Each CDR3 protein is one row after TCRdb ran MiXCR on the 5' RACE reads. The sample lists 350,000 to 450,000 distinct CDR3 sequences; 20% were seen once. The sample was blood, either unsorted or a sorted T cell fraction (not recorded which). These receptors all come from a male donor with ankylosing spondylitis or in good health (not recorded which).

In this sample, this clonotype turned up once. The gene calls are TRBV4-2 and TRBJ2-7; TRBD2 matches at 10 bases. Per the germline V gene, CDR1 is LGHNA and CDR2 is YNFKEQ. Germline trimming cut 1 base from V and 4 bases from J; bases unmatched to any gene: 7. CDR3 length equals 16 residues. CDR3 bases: TGTGCCAGCAGCCAAGGGCCCCTAGCGGGGGTATACGAGCAGTACTTC. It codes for CASSQGPLAGVYEQYF.

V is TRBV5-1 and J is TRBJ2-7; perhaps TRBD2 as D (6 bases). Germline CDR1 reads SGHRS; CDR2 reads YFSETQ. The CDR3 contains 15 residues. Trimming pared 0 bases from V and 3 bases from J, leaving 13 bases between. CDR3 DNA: TGCGCCAGCAGCTTGGTAGCTAGTAGCGGCTACGAGCAGTACTTC. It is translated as CASSLVASSGYEQYF. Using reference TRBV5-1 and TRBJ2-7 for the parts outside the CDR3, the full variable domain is KAGVTQTPRYLIKTRGQQVTLSCSPISGHRSVSWYQQTPGQGLQFLFEYFSETQRNKGNFPGRFSGRQFSNSRSEMNVSTLELGDSALYLCASSLVASSGYEQYFGPGTRLTVT.

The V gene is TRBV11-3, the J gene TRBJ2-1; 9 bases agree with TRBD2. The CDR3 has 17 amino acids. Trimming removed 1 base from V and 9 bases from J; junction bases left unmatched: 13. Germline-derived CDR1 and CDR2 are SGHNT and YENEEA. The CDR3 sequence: CASSLVKGSSGAGEQFF. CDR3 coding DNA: TGTGCCAGCAGCTTAGTTAAAGGATCTAGCGGGGCCGGTGAGCAGTTCTTC.

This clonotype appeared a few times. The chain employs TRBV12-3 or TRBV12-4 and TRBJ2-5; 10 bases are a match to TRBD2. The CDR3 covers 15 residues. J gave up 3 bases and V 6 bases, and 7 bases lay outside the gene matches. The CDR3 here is CASSGPGLAEETQYF. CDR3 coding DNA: TGTGCCAGCAGCGGACCCGGACTAGCGGAAGAGACCCAGTACTTC.

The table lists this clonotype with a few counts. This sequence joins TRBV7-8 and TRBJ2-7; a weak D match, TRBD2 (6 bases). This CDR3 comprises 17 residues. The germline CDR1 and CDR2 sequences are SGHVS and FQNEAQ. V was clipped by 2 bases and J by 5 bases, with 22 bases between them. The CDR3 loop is CASSLNPEQGGNDEQYF. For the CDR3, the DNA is TGTGCCAGCAGCTTAAATCCCGAGCAGGGAGGTAACGACGAGCAGTACTTC. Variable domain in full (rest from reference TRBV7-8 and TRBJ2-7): GAGVSQSPRYKVAKRGQDVALRCDPISGHVSLFWYQQALGQGPEFLTYFQNEAQLDKSGLPSDRFFAERPEGSVSTLKIQRTQQEDSAVYLCASSLNPEQGGNDEQYFGPGTRLTVT.

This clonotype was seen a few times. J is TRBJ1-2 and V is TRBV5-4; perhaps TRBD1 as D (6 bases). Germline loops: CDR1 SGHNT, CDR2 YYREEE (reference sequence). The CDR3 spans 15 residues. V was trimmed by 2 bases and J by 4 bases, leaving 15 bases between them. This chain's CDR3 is CASSFVGGTLYGYTF. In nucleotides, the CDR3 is TGTGCCAGCAGCTTCGTTGGGGGCACGCTCTATGGCTACACCTTC.

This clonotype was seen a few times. The CDR3 region is CSALEGTSGSYEQYF. The CDR3, as DNA: TGCAGTGCCTTAGAGGGGACTAGCGGTTCCTACGAGCAGTACTTC. J is TRBJ2-7 and V is TRBV20-1; 11 positions agree with TRBD2. This CDR3 is 15 amino acids long. V shed 6 bases and J 1 base; nucleotides not matched to a gene: 8. Germline V lookup: CDR1 DFQATT, CDR2 SNEGSKA (reference sequence).

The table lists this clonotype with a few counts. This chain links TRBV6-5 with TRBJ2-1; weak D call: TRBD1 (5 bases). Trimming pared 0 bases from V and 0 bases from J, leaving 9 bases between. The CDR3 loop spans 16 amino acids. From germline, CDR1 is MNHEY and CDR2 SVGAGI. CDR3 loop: CASSYSDMSSYNEQFF. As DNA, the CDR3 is TGTGCCAGCAGTTACTCGGACATGAGCTCCTACAATGAGCAGTTCTTC.

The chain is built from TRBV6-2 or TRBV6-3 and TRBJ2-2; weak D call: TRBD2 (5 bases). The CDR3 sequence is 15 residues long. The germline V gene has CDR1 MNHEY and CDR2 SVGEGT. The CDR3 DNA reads TGTGGTACTCGGGGTTGGGGAGTAAACACCGGGGAGCTGTTTTTT. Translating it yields CGTRGWGVNTGELFF.

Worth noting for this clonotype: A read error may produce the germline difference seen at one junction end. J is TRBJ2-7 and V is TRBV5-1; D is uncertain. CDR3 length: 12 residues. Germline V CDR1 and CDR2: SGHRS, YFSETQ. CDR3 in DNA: TGCGCCAGCGGAGCGAATAACTACAAGCAGTACTTC. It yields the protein CASGANNYKQYF.

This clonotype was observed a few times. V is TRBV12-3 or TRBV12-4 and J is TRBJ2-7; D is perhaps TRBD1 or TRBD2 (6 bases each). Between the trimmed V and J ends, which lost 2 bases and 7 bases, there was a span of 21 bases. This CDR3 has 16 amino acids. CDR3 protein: CASSLWPPGAQEEQYF. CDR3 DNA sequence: TGTGCCAGCAGTTTATGGCCTCCGGGGGCCCAAGAGGAGCAGTACTTC.

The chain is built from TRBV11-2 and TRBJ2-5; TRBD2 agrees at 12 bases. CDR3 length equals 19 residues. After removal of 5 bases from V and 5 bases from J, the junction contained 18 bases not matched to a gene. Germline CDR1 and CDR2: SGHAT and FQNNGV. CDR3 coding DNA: TGTGCCAGCAGCCCCAACCTAGCGGGGGGGTTATATATATGGGAGACCCAGTACTTC. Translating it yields CASSPNLAGGLYIWETQYF.

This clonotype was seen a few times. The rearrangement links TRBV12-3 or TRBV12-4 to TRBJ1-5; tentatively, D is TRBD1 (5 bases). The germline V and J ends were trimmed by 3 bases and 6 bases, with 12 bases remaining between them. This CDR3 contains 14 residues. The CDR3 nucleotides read TGTGCCAGCAGTTTGGGACTAAGTAGTCAGCCCCAGCATTTT. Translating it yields CASSLGLSSQPQHF.

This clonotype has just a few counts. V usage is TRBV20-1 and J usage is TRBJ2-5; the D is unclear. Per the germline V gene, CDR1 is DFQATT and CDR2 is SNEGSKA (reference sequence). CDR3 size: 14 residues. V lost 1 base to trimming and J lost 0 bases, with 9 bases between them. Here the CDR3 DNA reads TGCAGTGCTAGAGCCCGCGCTTACCAAGAGACCCAGTACTTC. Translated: CSARARAYQETQYF.

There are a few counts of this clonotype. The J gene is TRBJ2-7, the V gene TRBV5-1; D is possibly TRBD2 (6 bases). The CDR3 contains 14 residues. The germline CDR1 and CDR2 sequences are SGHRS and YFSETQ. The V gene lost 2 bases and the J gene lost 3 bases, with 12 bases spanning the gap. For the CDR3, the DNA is TGCGCCAGCAGCTTCGATCCGGAGGGCTACGAGCAGTACTTC. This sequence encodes CASSFDPEGYEQYF. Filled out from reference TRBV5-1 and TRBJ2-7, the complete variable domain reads KAGVTQTPRYLIKTRGQQVTLSCSPISGHRSVSWYQQTPGQGLQFLFEYFSETQRNKGNFPGRFSGRQFSNSRSEMNVSTLELGDSALYLCASSFDPEGYEQYFGPGTRLTVT.

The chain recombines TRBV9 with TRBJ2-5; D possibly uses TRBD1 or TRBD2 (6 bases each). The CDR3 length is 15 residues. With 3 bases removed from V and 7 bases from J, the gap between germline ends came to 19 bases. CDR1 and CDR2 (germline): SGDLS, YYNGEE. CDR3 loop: CASSELPGATGTQYF. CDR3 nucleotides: TGTGCCAGCAGCGAACTTCCGGGGGCTACGGGGACCCAGTACTTC.

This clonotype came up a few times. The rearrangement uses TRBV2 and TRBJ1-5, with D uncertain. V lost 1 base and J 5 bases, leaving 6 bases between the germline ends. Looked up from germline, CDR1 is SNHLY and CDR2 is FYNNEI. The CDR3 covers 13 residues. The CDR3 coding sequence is TGTGCCAGCAGTGAAGGGTGGGATCAGCCCCAGCATTTT. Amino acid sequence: CASSEGWDQPQHF.

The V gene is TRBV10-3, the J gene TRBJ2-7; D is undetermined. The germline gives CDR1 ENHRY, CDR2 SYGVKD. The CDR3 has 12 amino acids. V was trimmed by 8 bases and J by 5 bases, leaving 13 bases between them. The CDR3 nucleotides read TGTGCCATCGCCCCGGCCGTTGACGAGCAGTACTTC. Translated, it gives CAIAPAVDEQYF.

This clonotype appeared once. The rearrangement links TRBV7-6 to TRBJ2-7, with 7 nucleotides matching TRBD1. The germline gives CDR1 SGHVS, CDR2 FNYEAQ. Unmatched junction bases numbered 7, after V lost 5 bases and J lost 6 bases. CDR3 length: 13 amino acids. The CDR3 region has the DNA TGTGCCAGCAGCCCAGGACAGGTGACCGAGCAGTACTTC. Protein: CASSPGQVTEQYF. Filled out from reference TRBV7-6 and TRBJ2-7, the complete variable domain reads GAGVSQSPRYKVTKRGQDVALRCDPISGHVSLYWYRQALGQGPEFLTYFNYEAQQDKSGLPNDRFSAERPEGSISTLTIQRTEQRDSAMYRCASSPGQVTEQYFGPGTRLTVT.

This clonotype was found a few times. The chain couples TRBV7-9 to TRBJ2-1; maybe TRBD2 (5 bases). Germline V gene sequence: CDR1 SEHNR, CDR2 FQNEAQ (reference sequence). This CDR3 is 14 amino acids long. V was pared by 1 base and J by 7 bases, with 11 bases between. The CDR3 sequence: CASSLVEGWNEQFF. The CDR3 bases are TGTGCCAGCAGCTTAGTAGAGGGCTGGAATGAGCAGTTCTTC. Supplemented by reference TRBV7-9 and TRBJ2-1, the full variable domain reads DTGVSQNPRHKITKRGQNVTFRCDPISEHNRLYWYRQTLGQGPEFLTYFQNEAQLEKSRLLSDRFSAERPKGSFSTLEIQRTEQGDSAMYLCASSLVEGWNEQFFGPGTRLTVL.

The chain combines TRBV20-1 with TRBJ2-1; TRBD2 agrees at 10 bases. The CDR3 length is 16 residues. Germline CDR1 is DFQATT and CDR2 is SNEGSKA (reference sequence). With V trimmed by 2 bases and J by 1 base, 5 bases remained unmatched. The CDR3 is CSARPLAGVSYNEQFF. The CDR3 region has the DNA TGCAGTGCTAGACCCCTAGCGGGGGTTTCCTACAATGAGCAGTTCTTC.

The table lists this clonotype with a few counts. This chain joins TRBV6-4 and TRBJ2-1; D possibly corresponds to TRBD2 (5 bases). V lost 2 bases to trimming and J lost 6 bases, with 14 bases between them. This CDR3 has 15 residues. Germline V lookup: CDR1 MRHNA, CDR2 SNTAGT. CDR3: CASSDGLASSNEQFF. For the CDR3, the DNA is TGTGCCAGCAGTGACGGGCTAGCAAGTTCCAATGAGCAGTTCTTC.

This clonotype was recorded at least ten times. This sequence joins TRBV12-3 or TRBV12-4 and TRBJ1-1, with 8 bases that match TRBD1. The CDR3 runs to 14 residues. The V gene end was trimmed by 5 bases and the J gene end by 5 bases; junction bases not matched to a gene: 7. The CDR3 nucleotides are TGTGCCAGCAGTCTAGGACAGGGTTGGACTGAAGCTTTCTTT. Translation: CASSLGQGWTEAFF.

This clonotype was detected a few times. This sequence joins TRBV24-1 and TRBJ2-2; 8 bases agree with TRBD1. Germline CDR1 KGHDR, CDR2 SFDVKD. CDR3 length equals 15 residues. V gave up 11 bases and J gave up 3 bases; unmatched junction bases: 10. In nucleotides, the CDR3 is TGTGCCAATCCGCGACAGGGGAAGTACACCGGGGAGCTGTTTTTT. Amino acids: CANPRQGKYTGELFF.

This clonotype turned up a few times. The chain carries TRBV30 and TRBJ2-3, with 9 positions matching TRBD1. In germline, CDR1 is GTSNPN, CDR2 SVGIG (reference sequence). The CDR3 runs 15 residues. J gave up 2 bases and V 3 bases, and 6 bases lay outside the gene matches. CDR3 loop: CAWRGGTGPTDTQYF. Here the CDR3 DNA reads TGTGCCTGGAGAGGGGGGACAGGGCCCACAGATACGCAGTATTTT.